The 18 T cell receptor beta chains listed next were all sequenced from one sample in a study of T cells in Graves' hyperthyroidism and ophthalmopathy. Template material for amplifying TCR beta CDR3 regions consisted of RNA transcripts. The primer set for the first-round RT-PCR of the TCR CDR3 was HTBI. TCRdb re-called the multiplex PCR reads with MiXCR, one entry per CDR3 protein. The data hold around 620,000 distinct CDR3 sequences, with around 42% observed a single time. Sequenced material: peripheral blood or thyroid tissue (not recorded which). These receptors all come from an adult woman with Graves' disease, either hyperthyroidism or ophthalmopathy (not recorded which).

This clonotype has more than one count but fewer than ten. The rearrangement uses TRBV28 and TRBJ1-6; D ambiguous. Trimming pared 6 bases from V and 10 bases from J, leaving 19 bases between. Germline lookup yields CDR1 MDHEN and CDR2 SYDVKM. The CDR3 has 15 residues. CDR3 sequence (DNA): TGTGCCAGCAGAACTCACAAGGAAGGTGGATCACCCCTCCACTTT. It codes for CASRTHKEGGSPLHF.

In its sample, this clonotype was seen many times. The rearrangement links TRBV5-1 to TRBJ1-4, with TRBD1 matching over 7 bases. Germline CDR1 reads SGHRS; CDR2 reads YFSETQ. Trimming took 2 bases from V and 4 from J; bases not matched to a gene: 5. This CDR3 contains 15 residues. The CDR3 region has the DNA TGCGCCAGCAGCTTCCAGGGGGACCTTAATGAAAAACTGTTTTTT. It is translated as CASSFQGDLNEKLFF.

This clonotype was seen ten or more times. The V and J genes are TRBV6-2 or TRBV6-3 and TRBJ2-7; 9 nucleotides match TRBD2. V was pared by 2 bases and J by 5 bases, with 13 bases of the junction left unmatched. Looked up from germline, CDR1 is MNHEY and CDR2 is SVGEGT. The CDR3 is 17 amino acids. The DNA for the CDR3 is TGTGCCAGCAGTTACGGCCTAGCGGGACTCAGGGCCCACGAGCAGTACTTC. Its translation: CASSYGLAGLRAHEQYF.

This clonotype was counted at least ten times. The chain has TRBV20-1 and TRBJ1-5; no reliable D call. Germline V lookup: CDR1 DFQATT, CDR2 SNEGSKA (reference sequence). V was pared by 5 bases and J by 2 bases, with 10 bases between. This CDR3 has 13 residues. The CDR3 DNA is TGCAGTGCTTATACGGTAGGCAATCAGCCCCAGCATTTT. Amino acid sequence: CSAYTVGNQPQHF.

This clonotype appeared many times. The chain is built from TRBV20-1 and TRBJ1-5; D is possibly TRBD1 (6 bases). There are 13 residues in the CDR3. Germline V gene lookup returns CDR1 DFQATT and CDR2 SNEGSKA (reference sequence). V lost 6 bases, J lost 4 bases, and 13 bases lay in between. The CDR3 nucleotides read TGCAGTGCCCTACTGGACAGAAATCAGCCCCAGCATTTT. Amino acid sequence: CSALLDRNQPQHF.

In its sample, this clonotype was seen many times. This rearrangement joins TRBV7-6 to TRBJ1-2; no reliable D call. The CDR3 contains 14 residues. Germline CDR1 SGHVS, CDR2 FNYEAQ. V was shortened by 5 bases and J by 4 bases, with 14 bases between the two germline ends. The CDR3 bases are TGTGCCAGCAGCATAAACCCGGCCTCCTATGGCTACACCTTC. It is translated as CASSINPASYGYTF.

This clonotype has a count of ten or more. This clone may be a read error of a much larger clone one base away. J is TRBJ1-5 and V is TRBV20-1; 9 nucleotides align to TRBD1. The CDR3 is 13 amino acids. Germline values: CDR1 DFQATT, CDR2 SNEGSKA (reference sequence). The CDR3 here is CIRTGVANQPQHF. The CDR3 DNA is TGCATACGGACAGGGGTGGCAAATCAGCCCCAGCATTTT.

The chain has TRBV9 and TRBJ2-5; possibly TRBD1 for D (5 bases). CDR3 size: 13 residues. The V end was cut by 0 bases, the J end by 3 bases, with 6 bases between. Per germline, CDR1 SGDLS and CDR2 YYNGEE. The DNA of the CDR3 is TGTGCCAGCAGCGTAGGACAGAAAGAGACCCAGTACTTC. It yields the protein CASSVGQKETQYF.

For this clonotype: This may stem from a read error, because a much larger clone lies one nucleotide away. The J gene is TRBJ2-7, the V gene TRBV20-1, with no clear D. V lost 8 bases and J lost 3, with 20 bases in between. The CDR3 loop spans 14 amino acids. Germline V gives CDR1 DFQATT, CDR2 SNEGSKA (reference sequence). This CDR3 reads CSTVPPGRSYEQYF. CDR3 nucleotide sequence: TGCAGTACTGTTCCCCCGGGCAGAAGCTACGAGCAGTACTTC.

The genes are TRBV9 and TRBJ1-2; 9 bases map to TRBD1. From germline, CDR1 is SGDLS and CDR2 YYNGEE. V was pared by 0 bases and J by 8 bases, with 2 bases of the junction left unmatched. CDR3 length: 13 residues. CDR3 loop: CASSVGGTGGYTF. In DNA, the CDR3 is TGTGCCAGCAGCGTAGGGGGGACAGGGGGCTACACCTTC.

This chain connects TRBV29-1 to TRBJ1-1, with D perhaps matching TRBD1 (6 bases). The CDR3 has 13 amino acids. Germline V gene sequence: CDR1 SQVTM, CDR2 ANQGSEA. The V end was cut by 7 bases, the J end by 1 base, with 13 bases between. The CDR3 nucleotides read TGCAGCGGTGGACAGTTCTCGAACACTGAAGCTTTCTTT. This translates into CSGGQFSNTEAFF.

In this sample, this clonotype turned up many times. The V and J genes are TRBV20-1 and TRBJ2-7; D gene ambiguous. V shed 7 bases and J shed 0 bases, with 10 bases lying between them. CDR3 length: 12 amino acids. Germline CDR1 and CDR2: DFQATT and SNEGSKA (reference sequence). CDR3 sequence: CSVTWSSYEQYF. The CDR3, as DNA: TGCAGTGTCACATGGAGCTCCTACGAGCAGTACTTC.

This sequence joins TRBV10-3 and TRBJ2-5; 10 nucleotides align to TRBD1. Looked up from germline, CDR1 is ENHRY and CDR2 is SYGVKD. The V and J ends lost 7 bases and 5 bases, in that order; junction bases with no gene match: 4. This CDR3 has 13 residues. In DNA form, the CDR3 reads TGTGCCATCAAGCCGGACAGGGGGGAGACCCAGTACTTC. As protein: CAIKPDRGETQYF.

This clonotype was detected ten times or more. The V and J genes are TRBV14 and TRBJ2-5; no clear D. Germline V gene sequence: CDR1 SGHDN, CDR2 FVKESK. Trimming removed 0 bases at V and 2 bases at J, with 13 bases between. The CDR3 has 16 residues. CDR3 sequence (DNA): TGTGCCAGCAGCCAAGATTTGAAGGGCCGGCAAGAGACCCAGTACTTC. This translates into CASSQDLKGRQETQYF.

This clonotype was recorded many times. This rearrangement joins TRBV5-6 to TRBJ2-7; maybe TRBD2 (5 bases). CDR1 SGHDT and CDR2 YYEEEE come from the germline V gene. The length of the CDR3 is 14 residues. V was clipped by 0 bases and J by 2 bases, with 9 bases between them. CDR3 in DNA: TGTGCCAGCAGCTTGGCCCCGGAGGCCTACGAGCAGTACTTC. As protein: CASSLAPEAYEQYF.

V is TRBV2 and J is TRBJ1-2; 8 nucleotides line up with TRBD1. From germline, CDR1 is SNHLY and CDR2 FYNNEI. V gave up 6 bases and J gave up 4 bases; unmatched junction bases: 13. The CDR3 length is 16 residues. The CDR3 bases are TGTGCCAGCAGGATTTCCCCGACAGGGGACCTCTATGGCTACACCTTC. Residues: CASRISPTGDLYGYTF.

CDR3 sequence: CAISERTGDNEQFF. CDR3 bases: TGTGCCATCAGTGAGAGGACAGGGGACAATGAGCAGTTCTTC. The chain combines TRBV10-3 with TRBJ2-1, with TRBD1 matching over 9 bases. The CDR3 covers 14 residues. Germline-derived CDR1 and CDR2 are ENHRY and SYGVKD. Unmatched junction bases numbered 1, after V lost 2 bases and J lost 5 bases.

The CDR3 DNA reads TGTGCCAGCAGTTTATCCGCAGGCGTCCGGCATTTT. The encoded protein is CASSLSAGVRHF. The chain joins TRBV28 to TRBJ1-5; D call uncertain. Trimming stripped 1 base from V and 15 bases from J, with 13 bases between. This CDR3 region has 12 residues. From germline, CDR1 is MDHEN and CDR2 SYDVKM.